This section outlines one T cell receptor beta chain sequence together with its context. Its antigen is still unknown. Amplification used 60 Vbeta primers and 13 Jbeta primers. The data were produced by immunoSEQ multiplex PCR, yet TCRdb's version contains in-frame clones alone and is incomplete. Of fewer than 100,000 clones in the sample, around 79% were seen once. The sample is drawn from a study of cytomegalovirus exposure and HLA in healthy donors. Overall study results and limits: Rare TCR sequences dominated, though some public TCRs recurred in many donors. Several V segments, TRBV6-2 and TRBV6-3 among them, could not be told apart and were dropped.

Germline V CDR1 and CDR2: SQVTM, ANQGSEA. This CDR3 has 12 residues. Trimming took off 7 bases at V and 4 bases at J, with 11 bases between the two ends. This clonotype was sampled from a female donor in good health and CMV-seronegative. Specimen: PBMCs. V gene TRBV29-1 combines with J gene TRBJ1-5; D perhaps matches TRBD1 (5 bases). The CDR3: CSAGAANQPQHF. The CDR3 region has the DNA TGCAGCGCTGGGGCGGCTAATCAGCCCCAGCATTTT. The whole variable domain, filled in from reference TRBV29-1 and TRBJ1-5, reads SAVISQKPSRDICQRGTSLTIQCQVDSQVTMMFWYRQQPGQSLTLIATANQGSEATYESGFVIDKFPISRPNLTFSTLTVSNMSPEDSSIYLCSAGAANQPQHFGDGTRLSIL.